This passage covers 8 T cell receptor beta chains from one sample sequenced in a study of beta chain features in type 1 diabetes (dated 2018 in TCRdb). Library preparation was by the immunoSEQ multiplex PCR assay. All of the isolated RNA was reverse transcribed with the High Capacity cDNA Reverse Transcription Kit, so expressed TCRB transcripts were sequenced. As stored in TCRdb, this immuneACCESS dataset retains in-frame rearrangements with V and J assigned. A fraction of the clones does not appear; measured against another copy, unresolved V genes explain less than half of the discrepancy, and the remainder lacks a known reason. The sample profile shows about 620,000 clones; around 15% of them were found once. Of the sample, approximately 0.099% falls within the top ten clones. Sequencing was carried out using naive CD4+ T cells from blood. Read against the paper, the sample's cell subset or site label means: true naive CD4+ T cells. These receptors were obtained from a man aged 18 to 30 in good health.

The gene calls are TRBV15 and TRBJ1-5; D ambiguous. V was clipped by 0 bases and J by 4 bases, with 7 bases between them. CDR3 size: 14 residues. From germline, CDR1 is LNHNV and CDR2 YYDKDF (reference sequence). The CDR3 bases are TGTGCCACCAGCAGAGATCCAGATAATCAGCCCCAGCATTTT. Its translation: CATSRDPDNQPQHF.

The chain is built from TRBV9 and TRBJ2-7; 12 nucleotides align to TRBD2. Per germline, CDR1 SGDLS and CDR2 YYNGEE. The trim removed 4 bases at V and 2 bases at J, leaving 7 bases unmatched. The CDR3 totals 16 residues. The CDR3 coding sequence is TGTGCCAGCAGCCCGGGACTAGCGGGCCTAGCCTACGAGCAGTACTTC. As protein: CASSPGLAGLAYEQYF.

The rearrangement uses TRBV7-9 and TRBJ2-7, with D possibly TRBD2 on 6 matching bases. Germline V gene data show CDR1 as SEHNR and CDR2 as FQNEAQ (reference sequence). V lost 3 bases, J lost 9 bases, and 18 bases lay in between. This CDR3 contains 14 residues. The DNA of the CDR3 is TGTGCCAGCAGCTTGAGTAATGGGGGGAGACTGCAGTACTTC. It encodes CASSLSNGGRLQYF.

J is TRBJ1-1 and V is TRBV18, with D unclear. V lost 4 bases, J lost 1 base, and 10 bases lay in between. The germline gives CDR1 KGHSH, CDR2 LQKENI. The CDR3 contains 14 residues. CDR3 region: CASSQKPGNTEAFF. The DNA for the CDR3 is TGTGCCAGCTCACAAAAACCGGGGAACACTGAAGCTTTCTTT.

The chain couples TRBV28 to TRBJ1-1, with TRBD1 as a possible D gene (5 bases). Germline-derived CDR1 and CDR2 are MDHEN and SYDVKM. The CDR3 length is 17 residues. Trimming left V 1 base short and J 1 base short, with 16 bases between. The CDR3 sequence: CASSLYSMGRENTEAFF. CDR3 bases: TGTGCCAGCAGTTTATATAGCATGGGCAGGGAGAACACTGAAGCTTTCTTT.

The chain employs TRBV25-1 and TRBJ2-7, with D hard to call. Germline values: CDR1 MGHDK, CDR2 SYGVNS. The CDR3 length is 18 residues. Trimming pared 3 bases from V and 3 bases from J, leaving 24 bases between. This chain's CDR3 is CASSDSPRRQNTHYEQYF. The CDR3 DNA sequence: TGTGCCAGCAGTGATTCCCCCCGCCGGCAGAATACCCACTACGAGCAGTACTTC.

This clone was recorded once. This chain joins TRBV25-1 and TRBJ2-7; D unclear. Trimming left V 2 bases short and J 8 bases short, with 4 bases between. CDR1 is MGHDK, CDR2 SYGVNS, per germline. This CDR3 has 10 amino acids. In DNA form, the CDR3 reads TGTGCCAGCAGTGAACGAAAGCAGTACTTC. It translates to CASSERKQYF.

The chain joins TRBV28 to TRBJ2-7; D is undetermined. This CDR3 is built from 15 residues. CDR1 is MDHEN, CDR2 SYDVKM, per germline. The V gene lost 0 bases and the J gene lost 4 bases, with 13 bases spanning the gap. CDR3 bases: TGTGCCAGCAGTTTATGGTTGAGATCAACTTACGAGCAGTACTTC. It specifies CASSLWLRSTYEQYF.